The entry below describes one T cell receptor (beta chain). The antigen is unknown. The source of the sample is a study of breast tumors, draining lymph nodes, adjacent tissues. Whole-study results and caveats: Tumor repertoires ranked between lymph nodes and nontumor tissue in diversity, with V and J gene preferences. Findings are consistent with lymph node origin and intratumoral expansion of most tumor T cells. Data only fit, rather than demonstrated, lymph node origin of most tumor T cells. Tumor and nontumor repertoires were significantly more similar in luminal-like than in basal-like breast cancer.

TCRdb ran MiXCR on the multiplex PCR reads and lists one entry per CDR3 protein. The table includes tens of thousands of distinct CDR3 sequences, approximately 62% detected once. The germline V gene encodes CDR1 SGDLS and CDR2 YYNGEE. CDR3 length: 17 residues. V trimming: 0 bases; J trimming: 4 bases; junction bases outside the gene matches: 10. Sequencing was carried out using breast tumor tissue. This chain connects TRBV9 to TRBJ2-7; 10 bases agree with TRBD1. The source is a female donor with breast cancer. Some clones in this sample may be carry-over from other donors' samples. CDR3 nucleotide sequence: TGTGCCAGCAGCGTAGCCGCCGGGGGACAGGGGTCTTACGAGCAGTACTTC. Protein sequence: CASSVAAGGQGSYEQYF.